This T cell receptor beta chain was observed in a study of blood T cell repertoires in COVID-19. At the level of the study: COVID-19 samples collected from the United States, Italy and Spain covered acute and convalescent phases.

In the study's own analysis: Amplification of reference gene primers provided the estimated nucleated cell counts. Using immunoSEQ multiplex PCR, the repertoire was profiled, and TCRdb retains in-frame clones only, with some absent. The DNA was the basis for D and trimming; V, J and clone size are from that table. The table shows approximately 340,000 clones, with about four fifths occurring only once. The CDR3 runs 16 residues. The V and J ends lost 5 bases and 3 bases, in that order; junction bases with no gene match: 10. Per germline, CDR1 ENHRY and CDR2 SYGVKD. J is TRBJ2-5 and V is TRBV10-3, with 9 bases that match TRBD2. The sample taken for sequencing was peripheral blood. This clonotype was obtained from a man aged 25 to 40 with active or convalescent COVID-19. The CDR3 nucleotides read TGTGCCATCAGTATGGGGCGGGGGGGGCGCGAAGAGACCCAGTACTTC. Its translation: CAISMGRGGREETQYF.